This T cell receptor beta chain comes out of a study of control samples from healthy donors and cancer patients. CDR3 size: 15 residues. V was pared by 1 base and J by 2 bases, with 4 bases of the junction left unmatched. The germline CDR1 and CDR2 sequences are SGHAT and FQNNGV. Assay: immunoSEQ multiplex PCR; the TCRdb copy retains only in-frame clones and omits some. The sample lists tens of thousands of clones; about 95% were seen once. The chain combines TRBV11-2 with TRBJ2-7; the match to TRBD2 covers 8 bases. This TCR derives from a woman between 25 and 40 years old in good health. The sequenced sample was blood. The CDR3 coding sequence is TGTGCCAGCAGCTTAGGGGGGACTAGTGCCTACGAGCAGTACGTC. Its translation: CASSLGGTSAYEQYV.